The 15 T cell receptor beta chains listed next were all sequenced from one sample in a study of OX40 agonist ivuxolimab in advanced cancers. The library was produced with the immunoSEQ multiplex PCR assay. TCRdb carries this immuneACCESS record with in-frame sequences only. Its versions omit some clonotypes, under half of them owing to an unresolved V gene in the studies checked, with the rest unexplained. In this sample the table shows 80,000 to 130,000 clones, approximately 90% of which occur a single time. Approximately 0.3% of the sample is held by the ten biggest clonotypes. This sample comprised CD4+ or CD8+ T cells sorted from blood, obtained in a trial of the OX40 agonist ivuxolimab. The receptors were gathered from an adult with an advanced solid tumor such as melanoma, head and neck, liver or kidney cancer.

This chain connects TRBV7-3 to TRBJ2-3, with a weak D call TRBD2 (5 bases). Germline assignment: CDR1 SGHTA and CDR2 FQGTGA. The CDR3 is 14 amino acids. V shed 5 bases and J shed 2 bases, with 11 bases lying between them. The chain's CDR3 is CASSPRETTDTQYF. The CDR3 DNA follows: TGTGCCAGCAGCCCAAGGGAGACCACAGATACGCAGTATTTT.

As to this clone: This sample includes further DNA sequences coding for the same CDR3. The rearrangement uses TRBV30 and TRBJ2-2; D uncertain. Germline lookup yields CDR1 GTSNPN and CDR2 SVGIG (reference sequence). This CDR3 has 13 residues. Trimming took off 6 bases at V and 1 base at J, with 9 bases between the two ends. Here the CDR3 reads CACRQLNTGELFF. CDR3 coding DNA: TGTGCCTGCCGCCAACTGAACACCGGGGAGCTGTTTTTT. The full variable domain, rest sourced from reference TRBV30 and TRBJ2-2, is SQTIHQWPATLVQPVGSPLSLECTVEGTSNPNLYWYRQAAGRGLQLLFYSVGIGQISSEVPQNLSASRPQDRQFILSSKKLLLSDSGFYLCACRQLNTGELFFGEGSRLTVL.

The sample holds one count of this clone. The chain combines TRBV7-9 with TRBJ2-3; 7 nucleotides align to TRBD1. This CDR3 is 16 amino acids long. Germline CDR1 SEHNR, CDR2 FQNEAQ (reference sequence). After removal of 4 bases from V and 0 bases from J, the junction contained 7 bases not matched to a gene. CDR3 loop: CASSSGQSPSTDTQYF. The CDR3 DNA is TGTGCCAGCAGCTCGGGACAGAGCCCTAGCACAGATACGCAGTATTTT.

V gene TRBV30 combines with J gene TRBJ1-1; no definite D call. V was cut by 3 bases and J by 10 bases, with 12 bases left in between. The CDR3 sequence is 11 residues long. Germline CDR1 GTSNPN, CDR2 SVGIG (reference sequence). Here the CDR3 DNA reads TGTGCCTGGAGCACTGTGGGTCGAGCTTTCTTT. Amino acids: CAWSTVGRAFF.

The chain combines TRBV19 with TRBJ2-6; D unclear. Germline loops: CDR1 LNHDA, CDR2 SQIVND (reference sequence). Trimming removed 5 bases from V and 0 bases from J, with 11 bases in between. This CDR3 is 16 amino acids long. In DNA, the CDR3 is TGTGCCAGTAGTCCCCACCACAGCTCTGGGGCCAACGTCCTGACTTTC. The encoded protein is CASSPHHSSGANVLTF.

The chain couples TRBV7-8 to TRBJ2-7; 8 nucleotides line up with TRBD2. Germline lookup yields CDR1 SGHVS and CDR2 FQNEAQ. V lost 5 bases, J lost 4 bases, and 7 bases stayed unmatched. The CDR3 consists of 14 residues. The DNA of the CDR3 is TGTGCCAGCAGCAAAACTAGCGGCGAATACGAGCAGTACTTC. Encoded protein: CASSKTSGEYEQYF.

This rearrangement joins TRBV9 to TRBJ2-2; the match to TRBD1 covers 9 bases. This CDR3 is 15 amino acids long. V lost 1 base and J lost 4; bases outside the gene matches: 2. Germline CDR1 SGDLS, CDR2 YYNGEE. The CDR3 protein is CASSVRQGGTGELFF. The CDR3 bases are TGTGCCAGCAGCGTAAGACAGGGGGGCACCGGGGAGCTGTTTTTT. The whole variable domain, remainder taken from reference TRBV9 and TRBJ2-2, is DSGVTQTPKHLITATGQRVTLRCSPRSGDLSVYWYQQSLDQGLQFLIQYYNGEERAKGNILERFSAQQFPDLHSELNLSSLELGDSALYFCASSVRQGGTGELFFGEGSRLTVL.

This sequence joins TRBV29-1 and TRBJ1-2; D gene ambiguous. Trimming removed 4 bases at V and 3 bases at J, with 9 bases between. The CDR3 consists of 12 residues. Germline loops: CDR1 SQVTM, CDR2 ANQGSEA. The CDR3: CSVAGFDYGYTF. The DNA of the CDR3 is TGCAGCGTTGCGGGGTTCGACTATGGCTACACCTTC. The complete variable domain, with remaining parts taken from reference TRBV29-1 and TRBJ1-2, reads SAVISQKPSRDICQRGTSLTIQCQVDSQVTMMFWYRQQPGQSLTLIATANQGSEATYESGFVIDKFPISRPNLTFSTLTVSNMSPEDSSIYLCSVAGFDYGYTFGSGTRLTVV.

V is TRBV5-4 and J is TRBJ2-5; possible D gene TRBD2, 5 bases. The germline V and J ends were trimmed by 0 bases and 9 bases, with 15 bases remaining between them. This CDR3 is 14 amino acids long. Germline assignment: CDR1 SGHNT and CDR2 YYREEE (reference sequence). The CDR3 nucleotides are TGTGCCAGCAGCTTGGGTCTGGGGAAGAGGGCCCAGTACTTC. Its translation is CASSLGLGKRAQYF.

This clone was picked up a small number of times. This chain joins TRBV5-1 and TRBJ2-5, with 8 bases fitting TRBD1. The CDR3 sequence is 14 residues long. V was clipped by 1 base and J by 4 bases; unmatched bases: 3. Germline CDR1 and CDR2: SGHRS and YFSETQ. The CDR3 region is CASSLQGAGETQYF. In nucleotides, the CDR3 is TGCGCCAGCAGCTTGCAGGGGGCGGGAGAGACCCAGTACTTC.

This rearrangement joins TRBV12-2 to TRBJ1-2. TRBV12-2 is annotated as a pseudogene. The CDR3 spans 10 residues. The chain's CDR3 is CASRFHGYTF. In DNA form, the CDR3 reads TGTGCAAGTCGCTTCCATGGCTACACCTTC.

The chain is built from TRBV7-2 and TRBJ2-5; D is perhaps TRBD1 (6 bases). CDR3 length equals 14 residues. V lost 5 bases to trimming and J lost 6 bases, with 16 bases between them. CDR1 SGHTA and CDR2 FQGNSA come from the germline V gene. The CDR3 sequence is CASSLSDSGKTQYF. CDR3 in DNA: TGTGCCAGCAGCCTCTCGGACAGTGGAAAGACCCAGTACTTC.

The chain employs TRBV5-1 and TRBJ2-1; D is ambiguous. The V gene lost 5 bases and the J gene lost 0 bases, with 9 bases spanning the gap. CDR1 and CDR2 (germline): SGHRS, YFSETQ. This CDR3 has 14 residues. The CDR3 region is CASSGLSSYNEQFF. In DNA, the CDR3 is TGCGCCAGCAGTGGGCTTAGCTCCTACAATGAGCAGTTCTTC.

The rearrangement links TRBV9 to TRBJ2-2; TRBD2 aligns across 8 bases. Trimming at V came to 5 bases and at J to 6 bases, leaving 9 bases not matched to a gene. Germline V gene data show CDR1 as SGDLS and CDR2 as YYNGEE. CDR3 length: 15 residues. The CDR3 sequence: CASSVQRERAGELFF. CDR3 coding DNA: TGTGCCAGCAGTGTTCAGCGGGAGCGGGCCGGGGAGCTGTTTTTT.

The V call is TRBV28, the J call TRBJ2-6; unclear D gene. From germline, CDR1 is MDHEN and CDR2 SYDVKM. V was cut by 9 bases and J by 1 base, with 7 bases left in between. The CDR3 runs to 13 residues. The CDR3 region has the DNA TGTGCCAGTGTAAGGTCTGGGGCCAACGTCCTGACTTTC. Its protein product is CASVRSGANVLTF.